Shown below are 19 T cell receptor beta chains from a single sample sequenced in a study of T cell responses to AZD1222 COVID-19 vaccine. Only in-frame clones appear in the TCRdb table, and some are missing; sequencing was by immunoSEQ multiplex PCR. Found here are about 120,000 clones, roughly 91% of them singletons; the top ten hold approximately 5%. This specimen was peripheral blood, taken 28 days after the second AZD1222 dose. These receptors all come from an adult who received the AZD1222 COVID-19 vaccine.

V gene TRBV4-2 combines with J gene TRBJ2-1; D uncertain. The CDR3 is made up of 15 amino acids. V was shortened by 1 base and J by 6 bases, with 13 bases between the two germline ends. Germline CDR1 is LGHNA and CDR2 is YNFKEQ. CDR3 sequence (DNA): TGTGCCAGCAGCCAAGGACACGTTAGGGTCAATGAGCAGTTCTTC. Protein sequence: CASSQGHVRVNEQFF.

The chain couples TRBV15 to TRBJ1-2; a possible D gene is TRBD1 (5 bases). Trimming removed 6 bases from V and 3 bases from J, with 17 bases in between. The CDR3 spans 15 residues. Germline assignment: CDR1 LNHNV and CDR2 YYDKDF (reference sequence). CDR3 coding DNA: TGTGCCACCAGGAGGGGAGGGAGAGGGGACTATGGCTACACCTTC. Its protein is CATRRGGRGDYGYTF.

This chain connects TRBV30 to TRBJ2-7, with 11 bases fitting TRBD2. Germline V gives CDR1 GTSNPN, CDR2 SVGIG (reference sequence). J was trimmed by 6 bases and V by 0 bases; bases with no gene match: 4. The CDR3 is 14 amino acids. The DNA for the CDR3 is TGTGCCTGGAGTGTACTAGCGGGAGTGGGCGAGCAGTACTTC. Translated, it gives CAWSVLAGVGEQYF.

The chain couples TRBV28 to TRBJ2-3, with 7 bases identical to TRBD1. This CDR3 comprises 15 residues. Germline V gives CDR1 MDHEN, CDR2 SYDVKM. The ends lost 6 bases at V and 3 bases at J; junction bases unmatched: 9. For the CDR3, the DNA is TGTGCCAGCAGGATAGACAGGGCGTTAACAGATACGCAGTATTTT. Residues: CASRIDRALTDTQYF.

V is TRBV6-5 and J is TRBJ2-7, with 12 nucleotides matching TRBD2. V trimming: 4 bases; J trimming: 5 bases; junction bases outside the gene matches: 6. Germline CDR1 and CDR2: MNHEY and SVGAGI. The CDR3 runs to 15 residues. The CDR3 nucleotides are TGTGCCAGCAGTTCGACTAGCGGGAGAGCCCACGAGCAGTACTTC. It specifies CASSSTSGRAHEQYF.

The CDR3 DNA follows: TGTGCCAGCAGCCCCCTGGGACTAGCGGAATACGAGCAGTACTTC. Translated, it gives CASSPLGLAEYEQYF. The rearrangement uses TRBV14 and TRBJ2-7; the match to TRBD2 covers 11 bases. With 4 bases clipped from V and 4 bases from J, the junction kept 6 bases outside the gene matches. The CDR3 totals 15 residues. Germline assignment: CDR1 SGHDN and CDR2 FVKESK.

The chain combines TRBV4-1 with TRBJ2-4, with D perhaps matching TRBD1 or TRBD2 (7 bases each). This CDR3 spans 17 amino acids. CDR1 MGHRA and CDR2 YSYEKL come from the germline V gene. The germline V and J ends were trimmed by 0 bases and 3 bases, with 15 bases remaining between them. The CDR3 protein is CASSQDGRGRVKNIQYF. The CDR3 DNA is TGCGCCAGCAGCCAAGATGGGAGGGGGCGGGTCAAAAACATTCAGTACTTC.

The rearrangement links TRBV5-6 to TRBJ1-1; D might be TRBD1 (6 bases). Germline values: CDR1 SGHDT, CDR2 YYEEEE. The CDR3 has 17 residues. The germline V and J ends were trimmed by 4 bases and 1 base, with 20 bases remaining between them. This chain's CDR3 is CASSLNTGYRPNTEAFF. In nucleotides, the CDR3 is TGTGCCAGCAGCCTCAATACAGGGTATCGCCCGAACACTGAAGCTTTCTTT.

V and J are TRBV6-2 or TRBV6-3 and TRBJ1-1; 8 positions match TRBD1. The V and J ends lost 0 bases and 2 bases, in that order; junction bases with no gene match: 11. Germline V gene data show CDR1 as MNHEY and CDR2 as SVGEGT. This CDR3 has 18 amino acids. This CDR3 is CASSYSISGTGYNTEAFF. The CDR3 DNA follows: TGTGCCAGCAGTTACTCGATTTCCGGGACAGGTTATAACACTGAAGCTTTCTTT.

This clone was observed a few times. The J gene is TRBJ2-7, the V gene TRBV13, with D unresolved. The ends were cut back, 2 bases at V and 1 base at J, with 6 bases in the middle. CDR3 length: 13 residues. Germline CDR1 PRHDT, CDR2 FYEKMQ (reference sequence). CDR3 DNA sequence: TGTGCCAGCAGCTTACCTCAATCCTACGAGCAGTACTTC. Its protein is CASSLPQSYEQYF.

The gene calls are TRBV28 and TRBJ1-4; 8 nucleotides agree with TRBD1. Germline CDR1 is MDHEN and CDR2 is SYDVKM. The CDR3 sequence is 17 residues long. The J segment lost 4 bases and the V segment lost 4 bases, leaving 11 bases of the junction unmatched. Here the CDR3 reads CASSSIRRGQVNEKLFF. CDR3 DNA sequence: TGTGCCAGCAGTTCTATCAGGAGGGGACAGGTTAATGAAAAACTGTTTTTT.

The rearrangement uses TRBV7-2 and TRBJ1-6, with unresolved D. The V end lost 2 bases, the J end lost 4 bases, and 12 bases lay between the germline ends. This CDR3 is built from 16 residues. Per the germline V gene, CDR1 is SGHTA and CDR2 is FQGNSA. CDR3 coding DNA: TGTGCCAGCAGCTTAAGATCAGACCCGTATAATTCACCCCTCCACTTT. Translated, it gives CASSLRSDPYNSPLHF.

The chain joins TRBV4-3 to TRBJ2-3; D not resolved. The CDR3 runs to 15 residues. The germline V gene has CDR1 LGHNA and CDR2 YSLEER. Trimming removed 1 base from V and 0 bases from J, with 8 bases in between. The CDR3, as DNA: TGCGCCAGCAGCCAAGGGGGATCTAGCACAGATACGCAGTATTTT. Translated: CASSQGGSSTDTQYF.

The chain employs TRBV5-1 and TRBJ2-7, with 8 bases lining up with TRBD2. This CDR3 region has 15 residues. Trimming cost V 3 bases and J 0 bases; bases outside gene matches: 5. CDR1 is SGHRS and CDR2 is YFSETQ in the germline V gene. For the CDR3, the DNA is TGCGCCAGCAGCTCCAGCGGGGGACCCTCCTACGAGCAGTACTTC. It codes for CASSSSGGPSYEQYF.

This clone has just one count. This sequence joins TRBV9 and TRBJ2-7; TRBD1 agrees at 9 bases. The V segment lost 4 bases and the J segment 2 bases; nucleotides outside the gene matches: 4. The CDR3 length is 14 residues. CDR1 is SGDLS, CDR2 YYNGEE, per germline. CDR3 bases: TGTGCCAGCAGCCCGCGGGACAGGGCCTACGAGCAGTACTTC. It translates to CASSPRDRAYEQYF.

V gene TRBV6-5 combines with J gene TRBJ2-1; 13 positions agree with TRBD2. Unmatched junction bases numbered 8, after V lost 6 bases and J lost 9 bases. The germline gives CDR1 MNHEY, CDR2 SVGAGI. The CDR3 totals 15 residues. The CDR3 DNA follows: TGTGCCAGCAGACTAGCGGGGGGGACGGGGCGTGAGCAGTTCTTC. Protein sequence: CASRLAGGTGREQFF.

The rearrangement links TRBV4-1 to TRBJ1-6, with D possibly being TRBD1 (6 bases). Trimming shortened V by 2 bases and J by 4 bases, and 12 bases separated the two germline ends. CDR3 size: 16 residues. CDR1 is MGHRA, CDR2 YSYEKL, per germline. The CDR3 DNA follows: TGCGCCAGCAGCCAATTCCCAGGGGAGTATAATTCACCCCTCCACTTT. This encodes CASSQFPGEYNSPLHF.

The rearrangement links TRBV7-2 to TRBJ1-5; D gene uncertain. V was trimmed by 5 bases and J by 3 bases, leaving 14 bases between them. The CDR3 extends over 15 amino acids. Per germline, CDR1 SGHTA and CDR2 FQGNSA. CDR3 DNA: TGTGCCAGCAGCCTTCGGGAGGGCCTCAATCAGCCCCAGCATTTT. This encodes CASSLREGLNQPQHF.

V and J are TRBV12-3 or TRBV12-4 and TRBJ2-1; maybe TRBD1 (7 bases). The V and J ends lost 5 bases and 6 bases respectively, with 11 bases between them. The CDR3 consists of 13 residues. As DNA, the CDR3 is TGTGCCAGCAGTAACAGGGGAGGCAATGAGCAGTTCTTC. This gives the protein CASSNRGGNEQFF.